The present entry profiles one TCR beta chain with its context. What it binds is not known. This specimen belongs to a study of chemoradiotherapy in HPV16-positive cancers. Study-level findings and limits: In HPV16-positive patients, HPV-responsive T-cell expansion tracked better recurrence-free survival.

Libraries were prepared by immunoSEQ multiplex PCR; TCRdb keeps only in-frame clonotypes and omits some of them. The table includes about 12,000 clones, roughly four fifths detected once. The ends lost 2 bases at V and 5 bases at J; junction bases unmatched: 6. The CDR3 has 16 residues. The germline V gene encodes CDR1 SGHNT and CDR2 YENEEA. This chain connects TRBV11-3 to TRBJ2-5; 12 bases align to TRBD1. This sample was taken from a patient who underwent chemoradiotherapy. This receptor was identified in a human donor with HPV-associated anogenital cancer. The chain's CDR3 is CASSLRDRGLGETQYF. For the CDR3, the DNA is TGTGCCAGCAGCTTAAGGGACAGGGGGCTCGGGGAGACCCAGTACTTC.